Listed below are T cell receptor beta chains from one sample, sequenced in a study of CD8 T cells in Susac syndrome. TCRdb re-called the immunoSEQ multiplex PCR reads through MiXCR, storing one row per CDR3 protein. The repertoire holds about 160,000 distinct CDR3 sequences, with approximately 92% as singletons. The sequenced sample consisted of CD4+ T cells from PBMCs. The receptor set was obtained from a human donor in good health. CDR3s include the opening cysteine and the closing phenylalanine or tryptophan. The D gene is left open where the match is weak. Clone size appears in some rows only: once, few, many, or a class for an expanded clone.

TRBV7-9	TRBJ1-6	TRBD1	NA	TGTGCCAGCAGCTTAGGGCAGGGGGCAGGATCACCCCTCCACTTT	CASSLGQGAGSPLHF
TRBV2	TRBJ1-6	TRBD1	NA	TGTGCCAGCAGAAAGGGGGCTGGGTTACAATATAATTCACCCCTCCACTTT	CASRKGAGLQYNSPLHF
TRBV7-2	TRBJ2-7	NA	NA	TGTGCCAGCAGCTTAGGGACATCATCCGAGCAGTACTTC	CASSLGTSSEQYF
TRBV19	TRBJ1-6	NA	NA	TGTGCCAGTAGTACAGGGTTCTCACCCCTCCACTTT	CASSTGFSPLHF
TRBV7-2	TRBJ2-1	TRBD2	NA	TGTGCCAGCAGCGATACTCTAGCGGACCAGTTCTTC	CASSDTLADQFF
TRBV28	TRBJ1-1	NA	NA	TGTGCCAGCAGTCCCCTGGGGGGGGTAACAACTGAAGCTTTCTTT	CASSPLGGVTTEAFF
TRBV7-2	TRBJ2-3	NA	few	TGTGCCAGCAGTTTAGACAGGAGCACAGATACGCAGTATTTT	CASSLDRSTDTQYF
TRBV15	TRBJ2-1	NA	NA	TGTGCCACCAGCAGAGATTCGATGAGTACTAGCTCCTACAATGAGCAGTTCTTC	CATSRDSMSTSSYNEQFF
TRBV3-1	TRBJ1-1	TRBD1	NA	TGTGCCAGCAGCAACAGGGGTTGGGGCACTGAAGCTTTCTTT	CASSNRGWGTEAFF
TRBV2	TRBJ2-2	NA	few	TGTGCCAGCAGTACCACCGGGGAGCTGTTTTTT	CASSTTGELFF
TRBV6-2/TRBV6-3	TRBJ2-3	NA	NA	TGTGCCAGCAGAACGTCAGATACGCAGTATTTT	CASRTSDTQYF
TRBV6-4	TRBJ2-7	NA	once	TGTGCCAGCAGCAGGACAGAGGGGGACGAGCAGTACTTC	CASSRTEGDEQYF
TRBV7-8	TRBJ2-7	TRBD1	NA	TGTGCCAGCAGCGCCCACAGGGGAGAGTCCTACGAGCAGTACTTC	CASSAHRGESYEQYF
TRBV29-1	TRBJ2-4	NA	NA	TGCAGCGTTGTCTCACAACTAGCCAAAAACATTCAGTACTTC	CSVVSQLAKNIQYF
TRBV6-1	TRBJ2-5	NA	few	TGTGCCAGCACTAACGGAGAGACCCAGTACTTC	CASTNGETQYF
TRBV5-1	TRBJ2-3	TRBD1	once	TGCGCCAGCAGGCAGGGGGCCTTGAGCACAGATACGCAGTATTTT	CASRQGALSTDTQYF
TRBV7-9	TRBJ1-2	NA	NA	TGTGCCAGCAGCACACAGGGCTCCTGGGGCTACACCTTC	CASSTQGSWGYTF
TRBV9	TRBJ1-2	NA	NA	TGTGCCAGCAGCAAGGACGTCTATGGCTACACCTTC	CASSKDVYGYTF
TRBV4-1	TRBJ2-7	NA	NA	TGCGCCAGCAGCCTTAACGACAGGACCTACGAGCAGTACTTC	CASSLNDRTYEQYF
TRBV19	TRBJ2-6	NA	NA	TGTGCCAGTAGTATCCGGGGGGCGGCGGCCCCTGGGGCCAACGTCCTGACTTTC	CASSIRGAAAPGANVLTF
TRBV6-1	TRBJ1-5	NA	NA	TGTGCCAGCAGTGAAGCCAGGCATCAGCCCCAGCATTTT	CASSEARHQPQHF
TRBV29-1	TRBJ2-7	TRBD2	NA	TGCAGCGCCCTCCCCGTGGCGGGAGACAGCTCCTACGAGCAGTACTTC	CSALPVAGDSSYEQYF
TRBV5-1	TRBJ2-2	NA	NA	TGCGCCAGCAGCTTGGGGGTTTCCGCGAACACCGGGGAGCTGTTTTTT	CASSLGVSANTGELFF
TRBV7-9	TRBJ2-3	NA	NA	TGTGCCAGCATCTCCACAGGAGGTACAGATACGCAGTATTTT	CASISTGGTDTQYF
TRBV5-1	TRBJ1-4	NA	NA	TGCGCCAGCAGTCAGGAATCAGGGACAACTAATGAAAAACTGTTTTTT	CASSQESGTTNEKLFF
TRBV29-1	TRBJ2-7	NA	NA	TGCAGCGGAAATGGGGGCGGGAACGAGCAGTACTTC	CSGNGGGNEQYF
TRBV29-1	TRBJ1-2	NA	NA	TGCAGCGCCCTCATACAGGGTAACTATGGCTACACCTTC	CSALIQGNYGYTF
TRBV20-1	TRBJ2-1	TRBD2	NA	TGCAGTGCTGCCAGCGGGGTGAATGAGCAGTTCTTC	CSAASGVNEQFF
TRBV20-1	TRBJ2-7	TRBD2	NA	TGCAGTGCTAGTCCAGCGGGGGTTTACGAGCAGTACTTC	CSASPAGVYEQYF
TRBV29-1	TRBJ1-1	NA	NA	TGCAGCGTTGCAGGGATGATGAACACTGAAGCTTTCTTT	CSVAGMMNTEAFF
TRBV2	TRBJ1-5	TRBD1	NA	TGTGCCAGCAGTTGGACAGGGGGTAGTCAGCCCCAGCATTTT	CASSWTGGSQPQHF
TRBV19	TRBJ1-5	NA	NA	TGTGCCAGTAGTGTTTCTAACCTCAATGCCTATAGCAATCAGCCCCAGCATTTT	CASSVSNLNAYSNQPQHF
TRBV6-6	TRBJ1-1	TRBD1	NA	TGTGCCAGCAGTTACCCCACAGGGGGTAGGACTGAAGCTTTCTTT	CASSYPTGGRTEAFF
TRBV6-1	TRBJ2-3	NA	few	TGTGCCAGCCGTAGCGTGGATACGCAGTATTTT	CASRSVDTQYF
TRBV3-1	TRBJ1-2	TRBD1	NA	TGTGCCAGCAGCTATCAAACAGGGGGCAGCTATGGCTACACCTTC	CASSYQTGGSYGYTF
TRBV4-1	TRBJ2-3	NA	once	TGCGCCAGCAGCCAAGATAGGGATACGCAGTATTTT	CASSQDRDTQYF
TRBV2	TRBJ2-5	TRBD2	few	TGTGCCAGCAGTCGGGGGGGACAAGAGACCCAGTACTTC	CASSRGGQETQYF
TRBV3-1	TRBJ2-7	NA	NA	TGTGCCAGCACCCAGAGGGGAGAAGGCGAGCAGTACTTC	CASTQRGEGEQYF
TRBV30	TRBJ1-5	NA	NA	TGTGCCTGGAGCTGGATTAGCAATCAGCCCCAGCATTTT	CAWSWISNQPQHF
TRBV18	TRBJ2-7	NA	NA	TGTGCCAGCTCACCAAGCTTGGACTACGAGCAGTACTTC	CASSPSLDYEQYF
TRBV6-5	TRBJ1-1	NA	NA	TGTGCCAGCAGTTACCGACAGAACACTGAAGCTTTCTTT	CASSYRQNTEAFF
TRBV20-1	TRBJ2-7	TRBD2	NA	TGCAGTGGGGGACTAGCGGGCCAACCCTACGAGCAGTACTTC	CSGGLAGQPYEQYF
TRBV12-3/TRBV12-4	TRBJ2-7	TRBD2	NA	TGTGCCAGCAGAGCCGGGAGGGTCTCCTACGAGCAGTACTTC	CASRAGRVSYEQYF
TRBV6-1	TRBJ2-2	NA	NA	TGTGCCAGCAGTGAACAGCTGGGGTCCGGGGAGCTGTTTTTT	CASSEQLGSGELFF
TRBV9	TRBJ2-7	TRBD1	once	TGTGCCAGCAGCGAGTCGGGACAGGGCTCCTACGAGCAGTACTTC	CASSESGQGSYEQYF
TRBV3-1	TRBJ2-3	NA	NA	TGTGAGGAGGGCGACCCACCCGATACGCAGTATTTT	CEEGDPPDTQYF
TRBV3-1	TRBJ2-2	TRBD1	NA	TGTGCCAGCAGCCTCCCCATGGGGAGACAGGGGAGTACCGGGGAGCTGTTTTTT	CASSLPMGRQGSTGELFF
TRBV7-7	TRBJ2-7	NA	NA	TGTGCCAGCAGCTTAACCCCAACCTACGAGCAGTACTTC	CASSLTPTYEQYF
TRBV7-3	TRBJ2-1	TRBD2	NA	TGTGCCAGCAGCTTACGCGGGGGGGCGGGCAATGAGCAGTTCTTC	CASSLRGGAGNEQFF
TRBV7-9	TRBJ1-2	NA	NA	TGTGCCAGCACCCCCGCAGGGTATGGCTACACCTTC	CASTPAGYGYTF
TRBV5-1	TRBJ2-7	NA	once	TGCGCCAGCAGCGAAAACTCCTACGAGCAGTACTTC	CASSENSYEQYF
TRBV6-6	TRBJ1-1	NA	NA	TGTGCCAGCAGTTACGATGGGACCGCAGGAGGGAGTGAAGCTTTCTTT	CASSYDGTAGGSEAFF
TRBV6-6	TRBJ1-5	NA	NA	TGTGCTGGGGGCAGTCAGCCCCAGCATTTT	CAGGSQPQHF
TRBV29-1	TRBJ2-5	TRBD1	NA	TGCAGCGTTTACAGGGGGGCGGGAGAGACCCAGTACTTC	CSVYRGAGETQYF
TRBV24-1	TRBJ2-7	NA	NA	TGTGCCACCAGTGACCCCGCGACCCCGCCTTCCTACGAGCAGTACTTC	CATSDPATPPSYEQYF
TRBV2	TRBJ2-2	NA	NA	TGTGCCAGCAGTGCCAGGGAAGGCGGGGAGCTGTTTTTT	CASSAREGGELFF
TRBV15	TRBJ1-4	TRBD1	NA	TGTGCCACCCGGGACAGGAATGAAAAACTGTTTTTT	CATRDRNEKLFF
TRBV13	TRBJ1-1	NA	NA	TGTGCCCGCACAGCGGGCCTGCGGATGAACACTGAAGCTTTCTTT	CARTAGLRMNTEAFF
TRBV5-4	TRBJ2-3	TRBD1	NA	TGTGCCAGCAGCGGTCCGGGACAGGGGACAGATACGCAGTATTTT	CASSGPGQGTDTQYF